The 16 T cell receptor beta chains reported below all come from one sample, sequenced in a study of response to subunit inactivated influenza vaccine. TCRdb used MiXCR to reprocess the RT-PCR reads, holding one entry per CDR3 protein. Here the sample spans more than 500,000 distinct CDR3 sequences, about 11% being singletons. A further study also used this sample, focusing on T cells expressing NK-cell markers. That paper notes: UMIs were included in TCR beta cDNA generated by 5'RACE template switching.

Here the sequenced sample was PBMCs from blood, taken on the day of vaccination. The receptors originated from a middle-aged man who received an inactivated influenza vaccine.

Ten or more counts support this clonotype. The chain links TRBV5-1 to TRBJ2-1, with D unresolved. V lost 0 bases and J lost 9, with 13 bases in between. Per germline, CDR1 SGHRS and CDR2 YFSETQ. This CDR3 is 14 amino acids long. CDR3 sequence (DNA): TGCGCCAGCAGCTTGGAGGGTGACGTACGTGAGCAGTTCTTC. Protein product: CASSLEGDVREQFF.

The CDR3 protein is CASSLTSGSSYEQFF. CDR3 coding DNA: TGTGCCAGCAGCTTGACTAGCGGGAGTTCCTATGAGCAGTTCTTC. This rearrangement joins TRBV11-2 to TRBJ2-1; the match to TRBD2 covers 12 bases. The CDR3 sequence is 15 residues long. Germline loops: CDR1 SGHAT, CDR2 FQNNGV. J was trimmed by 8 bases and V by 3 bases; bases with no gene match: 5.

The CDR3 region is CASSSWTGGNEQFF. DNA of the CDR3: TGTGCCAGCAGTTCGTGGACAGGGGGTAATGAGCAGTTCTTC. The chain recombines TRBV6-5 with TRBJ2-1, with 10 bases matching TRBD1. The CDR3 loop spans 14 amino acids. V was pared by 4 bases and J by 7 bases, with 4 bases of the junction left unmatched. Germline V gene sequence: CDR1 MNHEY, CDR2 SVGAGI.

This clonotype was detected a few times. The V gene is TRBV5-1, the J gene TRBJ2-1; TRBD2 aligns across 8 bases. Trimming cost V 1 base and J 7 bases; bases outside gene matches: 13. CDR3 size: 17 residues. Germline V CDR1 and CDR2: SGHRS, YFSETQ. The CDR3 loop is CASSLLNSGLGGNEQFF. CDR3 nucleotide sequence: TGCGCCAGCAGCTTGCTTAATTCGGGACTAGGGGGAAATGAGCAGTTCTTC.

This clonotype was found a few times. The chain employs TRBV6-2 or TRBV6-3 and TRBJ1-1, with TRBD1 as a possible D gene (5 bases). CDR3 length: 16 amino acids. Trimming removed 2 bases from V and 1 base from J, with 14 bases in between. Germline CDR1 and CDR2: MNHEY and SVGEGT. The CDR3 DNA reads as TGTGCCAGCAGTTACGAGAGGGGCGGGACGAACACTGAAGCTTTCTTT. It translates to CASSYERGGTNTEAFF.

This sequence joins TRBV5-1 and TRBJ2-1, with TRBD2 matching over 10 bases. Germline V gene data show CDR1 as SGHRS and CDR2 as YFSETQ. The CDR3 is made up of 15 amino acids. J lost 5 bases, V lost 2 bases, and 4 bases had no gene match. In DNA, the CDR3 is TGCGCCAGCAGCTTTCTAGCGGGGGCCGACAATGAGCAGTTCTTC. Its translation: CASSFLAGADNEQFF. Complete variable domain (other parts from reference TRBV5-1 and TRBJ2-1): KAGVTQTPRYLIKTRGQQVTLSCSPISGHRSVSWYQQTPGQGLQFLFEYFSETQRNKGNFPGRFSGRQFSNSRSEMNVSTLELGDSALYLCASSFLAGADNEQFFGPGTRLTVL.

Only a few counts were recorded for this clonotype. This chain uses TRBV29-1 with TRBJ2-7; 10 bases align to TRBD1. The CDR3 has 14 residues. Trimming removed 7 bases from V and 4 bases from J; junction bases left unmatched: 10. Germline V gives CDR1 SQVTM, CDR2 ANQGSEA. The CDR3 sequence: CSATMTGGPYEQYF. In DNA, the CDR3 is TGCAGCGCCACTATGACAGGGGGCCCTTACGAGCAGTACTTC.

There are many counts of this clonotype. A junction end diverges from the germline sequence, so it may reflect a read error. V and J are TRBV7-2 and TRBJ2-1; 7 bases align to TRBD2. This CDR3 has 15 residues. The germline V gene has CDR1 SGHTA and CDR2 FQGNSA. CDR3 amino acids: CASSLAVSSYNEQFF. The CDR3 DNA reads TGTGCCAGCAGCCTAGCGGTGAGCTCCTACAATGAGCAGTTCTTC.

This clonotype was found many times. The V and J genes are TRBV5-6 and TRBJ1-2; TRBD1 is a possible D gene (6 bases). Germline V lookup: CDR1 SGHDT, CDR2 YYEEEE. V was clipped by 2 bases and J by 3 bases, with 8 bases between them. The CDR3 contains 13 residues. The CDR3 bases are TGTGCCAGCAGCTTACAGGGCTACTATGGCTACACCTTC. Amino acids: CASSLQGYYGYTF.

This clonotype was picked up a small number of times. The J gene is TRBJ2-3, the V gene TRBV2; no clear D. The CDR3 runs to 13 residues. V lost 7 bases and J 5 bases, leaving 13 bases between the germline ends. Germline V gene data show CDR1 as SNHLY and CDR2 as FYNNEI. CDR3 DNA: TGTGCCAGCAAAGGGCCGTGGGGAGATACGCAGTATTTT. This gives the protein CASKGPWGDTQYF. The full variable domain, its missing parts supplied by reference TRBV2 and TRBJ2-3, is EPEVTQTPSHQVTQMGQEVILRCVPISNHLYFYWYRQILGQKVEFLVSFYNNEISEKSEIFDDQFSVERPDGSNFTLKIRSTKLEDSAMYFCASKGPWGDTQYFGPGTRLTVL.

This clonotype came up many times. J is TRBJ2-3 and V is TRBV12-3 or TRBV12-4; tentative D call: TRBD1 (5 bases). The CDR3 extends over 11 amino acids. V was cut by 7 bases and J by 7 bases, with 9 bases left in between. The CDR3 DNA follows: TGTGCCAGCAATCAGGGATATACGCAGTATTTT. Its translation: CASNQGYTQYF.

This clonotype has just a few counts. The chain combines TRBV10-3 with TRBJ2-5; no reliable D call. Trimming left V 6 bases short and J 2 bases short, with 10 bases between. The CDR3 totals 13 residues. CDR1 and CDR2 from the germline V gene are ENHRY and SYGVKD. The CDR3 is CAIRAAGQETQYF. The DNA for the CDR3 is TGTGCCATCAGAGCAGCTGGGCAAGAGACCCAGTACTTC.

V gene TRBV6-1 combines with J gene TRBJ1-2, with a tentative D call TRBD1 (6 bases). Looked up from germline, CDR1 is MNHNS and CDR2 is SASEGT. The CDR3 has 14 amino acids. V was clipped by 4 bases and J by 4 bases, with 13 bases between them. The CDR3 nucleotides are TGTGCCAGCAGTGGGGTGGACAGAGCCTATGGCTACACCTTC. Translating gives CASSGVDRAYGYTF.

At least ten counts were recorded for this clonotype. The chain combines TRBV6-1 with TRBJ2-2; possibly TRBD2 for D (5 bases). Germline V gives CDR1 MNHNS, CDR2 SASEGT. The CDR3 extends over 12 amino acids. V lost 7 bases, J lost 3 bases, and 6 bases lay in between. This CDR3 is CASIGDTGELFF. For the CDR3, the DNA is TGTGCCAGCATCGGGGACACCGGGGAGCTGTTTTTT.

Remarks on this clonotype: A read error may produce the germline difference seen at one junction end. This chain uses TRBV29-1 with TRBJ2-1, with D unclear. CDR1 SQVTM and CDR2 ANQGSEA come from the germline V gene. The CDR3 has 10 amino acids. The CDR3 nucleotides are TGCAGCGTTCAAGACGGTGAGCAGTTCTTC. Amino acid sequence: CSVQDGEQFF.

Many counts were recorded for this clonotype. V is TRBV7-2 and J is TRBJ2-1, with no clear D. From germline, CDR1 is SGHTA and CDR2 FQGNSA. V was clipped by 2 bases and J by 5 bases, with 7 bases between them. The length of the CDR3 is 13 residues. The DNA for the CDR3 is TGTGCCAGCAGCTTAAACCGGGACAATGAGCAGTTCTTC. Translating it yields CASSLNRDNEQFF.